This T cell receptor (beta chain) is drawn from a study of shared clonotypes between healthy human individuals. Findings and caveats of the study: Larger estimated richness was generally recorded for naive subsets relative to memory subsets.

The assay was immunoSEQ multiplex PCR, and TCRdb's table has in-frame clones only and misses some. The table has approximately 2.5 million clones, around nine tenths seen once; the top ten hold roughly 0.14%. Germline V lookup: CDR1 MNHEY, CDR2 SVGAGI. The ends were cut back, 6 bases at V and 0 bases at J, with 8 bases in the middle. This CDR3 region has 13 residues. This clone was recorded only once. Its matching antigen is unknown. Sample: naive CD4+ T cells sorted from blood. Subset: CD45RA+ positively selected. The chain carries TRBV6-5 and TRBJ1-1; D is unresolved. This sequence was found in a young man in good health. The CDR3 region has the DNA TGTGCCAGCAGAAGAGACATGAACACTGAAGCTTTCTTT. This sequence encodes CASRRDMNTEAFF.